The present TCR beta chain was sequenced within a study of cytomegalovirus exposure and HLA in healthy donors. Study results and caveats: With further analysis later on, most CMV-associated TCR beta chains appeared HLA-restricted. Cytomegalovirus association was assigned to 170 or so TCR beta chains.

V shed 4 bases and J shed 4 bases, with 14 bases lying between them. Germline-derived CDR1 and CDR2 are SGHNT and YYREEE (reference sequence). CDR3 length equals 15 residues. Notes on this clone: The antigen is unknown.

Vbeta (60) and Jbeta (13) primers were used in the PCR. Data came from immunoSEQ multiplex PCR; TCRdb stores just in-frame clones and leaves some out. The profile shows 120,000 to 150,000 clones, over 75% of them singletons. Sequencing input: PBMCs. V usage is TRBV5-4 and J usage is TRBJ2-2; D perhaps matches TRBD2 (6 bases). The receptor comes from a man in his forties in good health and CMV-seronegative. The CDR3 DNA reads as TGTGCCAGCAGCCTCGGGAGTAGGGGCACCGGGGAGCTGTTTTTT. Encoded protein: CASSLGSRGTGELFF.